This T cell receptor beta chain emerged from a study of identical twins. General study points: There were fewer insertions in abundant cord blood beta clonotypes, but memory repertoires showed no such pattern.

CDR3 length: 14 amino acids. CDR1 is KGHSH, CDR2 LQKENI, per germline. V lost 3 bases to trimming and J lost 5 bases, with 13 bases between them. TCRdb itself ran the 5' RACE reads through MiXCR, one entry per CDR3 protein. The table has approximately 220,000 distinct CDR3 sequences, 6.5% to 8.5% seen once. This clonotype was observed a single time. The antigen is not known. The same sample was also used in a study of yellow fever vaccine responses in identical twins.

The TCR originated in a woman aged 18 to 35 in good health. The specimen was memory (CD45RO+) T cells sorted from blood. The rearrangement links TRBV18 to TRBJ1-1; D not certain. This CDR3 is CASSPASSQTEAFF. The CDR3, as DNA: TGTGCCAGCTCACCCGCCTCCTCCCAGACTGAAGCTTTCTTT.